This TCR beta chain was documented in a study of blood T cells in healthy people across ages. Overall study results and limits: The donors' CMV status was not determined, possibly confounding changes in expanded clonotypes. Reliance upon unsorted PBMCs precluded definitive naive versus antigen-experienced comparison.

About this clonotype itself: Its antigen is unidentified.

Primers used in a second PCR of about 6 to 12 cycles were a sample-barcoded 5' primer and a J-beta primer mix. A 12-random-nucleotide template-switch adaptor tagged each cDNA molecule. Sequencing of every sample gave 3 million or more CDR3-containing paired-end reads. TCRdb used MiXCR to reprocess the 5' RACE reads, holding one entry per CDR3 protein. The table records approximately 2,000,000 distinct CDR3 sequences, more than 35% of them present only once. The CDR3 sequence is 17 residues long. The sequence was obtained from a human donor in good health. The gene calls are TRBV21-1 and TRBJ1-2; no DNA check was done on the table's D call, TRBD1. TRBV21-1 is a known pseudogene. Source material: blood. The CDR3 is CASSKAWFWGPNYGYTF. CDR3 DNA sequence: TGTGCCAGCAGCAAAGCTTGGTTCTGGGGGCCGAACTATGGCTACACCTTC.